The 5 T cell receptor beta chains below come from one sample, sequenced in a study of blood T cell repertoires in COVID-19. The assay was immunoSEQ multiplex PCR, and TCRdb's table has in-frame clones only and misses some. In the table there are about 100,000 clones, just under 80% of which are singletons. The sample was peripheral blood. All receptors derive from a man in his 70s with active or convalescent COVID-19.

This clone was recorded once. This chain joins TRBV11-2 and TRBJ1-6, with 9 bases aligning to TRBD1. This CDR3 spans 14 amino acids. Losses at the gene ends were 6 bases for V and 9 bases for J; bases not matched to a gene: 6. Germline V gene data show CDR1 as SGHAT and CDR2 as FQNNGV. In DNA, the CDR3 is TGTGCCAGCAGACACCGGGACAGGGCTTCACCCCTCCACTTT. Protein: CASRHRDRASPLHF.

The V and J genes are TRBV14 and TRBJ2-1, with TRBD1 matching 8 bases. This CDR3 has 13 residues. V dropped 4 bases and J dropped 8; count of bases not matched to a gene: 4. Germline V gives CDR1 SGHDN, CDR2 FVKESK. CDR3 bases: TGTGCCAGCAGCCCCCTACAGGGGGATGAGCAGTTCTTC. This translates into CASSPLQGDEQFF.

V and J are TRBV19 and TRBJ2-7; 7 bases fit TRBD1. The V segment lost 5 bases and the J segment 7 bases; nucleotides outside the gene matches: 8. Germline assignment: CDR1 LNHDA and CDR2 SQIVND (reference sequence). This CDR3 is 13 amino acids long. CDR3 sequence: CASSRRGQAEQYF. DNA for the CDR3: TGTGCCAGTAGTCGACGCGGACAGGCTGAGCAGTACTTC. The whole variable domain, filled in from reference TRBV19 and TRBJ2-7, reads DGGITQSPKYLFRKEGQNVTLSCEQNLNHDAMYWYRQDPGQGLRLIYYSQIVNDFQKGDIAEGYSVSREKKESFPLTVTSAQKNPTAFYLCASSRRGQAEQYFGPGTRLTVT.

The genes are TRBV7-2 and TRBJ2-1, with TRBD2 identical over 10 bases. V lost 5 bases, J lost 7 bases, and 8 bases stayed unmatched. CDR3 length: 15 amino acids. Germline V lookup: CDR1 SGHTA, CDR2 FQGNSA. The CDR3 is CASSNLAGVVNEQFF. CDR3 coding DNA: TGTGCCAGCAGCAATCTAGCGGGAGTCGTAAATGAGCAGTTCTTC.

This chain joins TRBV4-3 and TRBJ1-6; 9 positions match TRBD1. CDR1 and CDR2 (germline): LGHNA, YSLEER. J lost 6 bases, V lost 2 bases, and 8 bases had no gene match. The CDR3 spans 17 residues. The CDR3 region has the DNA TGCGCCAGCAGCCAATACATGACAGGGGGTACTAATTCACCCCTCCACTTT. Its translation is CASSQYMTGGTNSPLHF.